Detailed here is one T cell receptor (beta chain). The record originates from a study of T cell responses to AZD1222 COVID-19 vaccine. The CDR3 is 15 residues long. Germline CDR1 SGDLS, CDR2 YYNGEE. V was pared by 3 bases and J by 0 bases, with 10 bases between. Only in-frame clones appear in the TCRdb table, and some are missing; sequencing was by immunoSEQ multiplex PCR. Of 140,000 or so clones listed, around 87% are singletons. The material sequenced was peripheral blood, taken on day 0 of AZD1222 vaccination. The sequence was obtained from an adult in good health. This chain connects TRBV9 to TRBJ2-1; D uncertain. The CDR3 sequence: CASSAGTPSYNEQFF. Written as DNA, the CDR3 is TGTGCCAGCAGCGCAGGTACTCCCTCCTACAATGAGCAGTTCTTC.